Listed here is a single TCR beta chain. The target of this receptor is not known. Per-base quality was not reported, and no clone a single base away is much larger than it. This specimen belongs to a study of blood T cell repertoires in COVID-19 (dated by TCRdb to the early 2020s). For context, the study as a whole: Samples covering the acute and convalescent phases of COVID-19 were provided by collaborators in the United States, Italy and Spain. The material from the prospective study consisted of cDNA or gDNA derived from T cells, B-cell-depleted T cells, or PBMCs. Subjects who had been exposed to COVID-19, were actively infected with it, or had recovered from it provided the deeply sampled blood TCRbeta repertoires that made up the dataset. The repertoires were released in a freely available public database intended as a resource for research on the immune response to SARS-CoV-2. The samples were drawn from two sources: the first 160 participants of the ongoing ImmuneRACE study, and fewer than 1,500 subjects contributed by 6 global collaborators. Sample metadata almost always included a de-identified subject ID, COVID-19 status, age in years and sex. Where available, HLA class I and class II types were taken from metadata supplied by the sample provider and were not determined by assay-based typing. The paper's findings and limits, for the study overall: The quantity of clinical and demographic metadata differed by source and by participant and was supplied without curation.

Including the terminal cysteine and phenylalanine, the CDR3 comprises 12 residues. The sequence is cut down to CDR3 DNA, 36 bases in frame from base 1. V is reduced by 5 bases and J by 10 bases, leaving a spacing of 10 bases between them. CDR1 and CDR2 are read off the germline V gene as SGHDT and YYEEEE. One collaborating source in Seattle enrolled patients during active infection and followed them longitudinally through the course of disease. The collaborating institutions used their own protocols to collect whole blood in K2EDTA tubes. For TCRbeta analysis, collaborators shipped samples in one of three forms: frozen whole blood, isolated PBMCs, or DNA extracted from either of those sample types. TCRbeta CDR3 regions were amplified from genomic DNA using the immunoSEQ Assay, a bias-controlled multiplex PCR. The study's processing was this. The number of nucleated cells in each sample was estimated from the amplification of reference gene primers within the assay. Sequence reads were collapsed and filtered to measure the absolute abundance of every unique TCRbeta CDR3 rearrangement. For each sample, productive Simpson clonality was calculated as the square root of Simpson's diversity index over productive rearrangements. As stored in TCRdb, this immuneACCESS dataset retains in-frame rearrangements with V and J assigned. A fraction of the clones does not appear; measured against another copy, unresolved V genes explain less than half of the discrepancy, and the remainder lacks a known reason. The V and J calls and the clone size are those of that table, but D and trimming were determined from the DNA. The sample includes 250,000 to 400,000 clones, with around 88% observed a single time. Of the sample, 1.5% to 2% falls within the top ten clones.

The sequence joins TRBV5-6 to TRBJ1-6, with no confidently assigned D gene. This clonotype was obtained from a woman aged 25 to 39 with COVID-19, enrolled during active disease. Sequences were obtained from peripheral blood. The DNA is as follows: TGTGCCAGCAGTTACGGAGGCTCACCCCTCCACTTT. Its translation is CASSYGGSPLHF.